Below, one T cell receptor (beta chain) is given with its context. Its specific antigen is unknown. Per-nucleotide qualities are absent, and no much larger clonotype sits a single base away. This sample is part of a study of radiotherapy plus CTLA-4 blockade in lung cancer (dated by TCRdb to about 2018). Describing the broader study: Objective responses occurred in more than 15% of enrolled patients, and 25% to 40% achieved disease control. General findings and caveats noted by the study authors: TCR clones derived from tumors expanded in peripheral blood after treatment with radiotherapy and ipilimumab. Increased serum interferon-beta after radiation, together with early dynamic changes in blood T cell clones, were reported to be the strongest predictors of response.

The library was prepared using the immunoSEQ multiplex PCR assay. This immuneACCESS table, as held by TCRdb, lists in-frame sequences with V and J called but not all clones. Of the missing ones, under half trace to an unresolved V gene in checked studies; the others have no known cause. Present in this sample are more than 100,000 clones, 70% to 90% of which were seen just once. Together, the top ten hold roughly 7% of the sample. The study evaluated CTLA-4 blockade (ipilimumab) given together with focal radiation therapy in patients who had chemo-refractory metastatic non-small-cell lung cancer. Deletion took 5 bases off V and 7 bases off J, with a span of 12 bases between the germline ends. CDR1 and CDR2, per the germline V gene, are SNHLY and FYNNEI. From cysteine to phenylalanine, the CDR3 is 13 amino acids long. Only CDR3 DNA is held: 39 bases, read in frame from base 1.

The receptor's source is a human donor with non-small cell lung cancer that progressed on radiotherapy plus ipilimumab. The material sequenced was peripheral blood, taken from a patient treated with radiotherapy plus ipilimumab. The rearrangement joined TRBV2 to TRBJ1-5; the D gene is possibly TRBD1, with 5 bases matching. Here is the DNA: TGTGCCAGCAGTCCCCAGGGATGGCAGCCCCAGCATTTT. This yields the protein CASSPQGWQPQHF.